One and the same sample provided the 25 T cell receptor beta chains below, sequenced in a study of response to subunit inactivated influenza vaccine (dated by TCRdb to the late 2010s). Preparation of the library involved RT-PCR. The data were produced on an Illumina HiSeq 2500. TCRdb applied fastp at Q25 and MiXCR to the public reads, then kept only in-frame beta chains. Each entry merges the rows of one CDR3 protein and shows their most common DNA and genes. The sample table records hundreds of thousands of distinct CDR3 sequences; approximately 17% of these occur just once. The ten most abundant clones make up approximately 11% of the sample. Material: PBMCs from blood, obtained 5 to 6 days after vaccination. Receptors originate from a man aged 50 to 59 who received an inactivated influenza vaccine. Donor details come from another sample of the same person, matched by shared clones.

This chain connects TRBV5-1 to TRBJ1-5; D is undetermined. The CDR3 is 18 amino acids. V lost 0 bases to trimming and J lost 2 bases, with 18 bases between them. CDR1 and CDR2 (germline): SGHRS, YFSETQ. CDR3 DNA sequence: TGCGCCAGCAGCTTGGGGCCGGGGAGGGCTGACGGCAATCAGCCCCAGCATTTT. Its protein product is CASSLGPGRADGNQPQHF.

The CDR3 sequence is CASRYPLTQVNTEAFF. The CDR3, as DNA: TGTGCCAGCAGGTACCCTCTCACACAGGTGAACACTGAAGCTTTCTTT. The rearrangement links TRBV11-1 to TRBJ1-1, with D possibly matching TRBD1 (5 bases). CDR3 length equals 16 residues. Germline V gene lookup returns CDR1 SGHAT and CDR2 FQDESV (reference sequence). With 6 bases removed from V and 0 bases from J, the gap between germline ends came to 17 bases. Complete variable domain (other parts from reference TRBV11-1 and TRBJ1-1): EAEVAQSPRYKITEKSQAVAFWCDPISGHATLYWYRQILGQGPELLVQFQDESVVDDSQLPKDRFSAERLKGVDSTLKIQPAELGDSAMYLCASRYPLTQVNTEAFFGQGTRLTVV.

This clonotype was found a few times. This chain connects TRBV29-1 to TRBJ2-7; a possible D gene is TRBD2 (6 bases). Germline CDR1 and CDR2: SQVTM and ANQGSEA. V was trimmed by 6 bases and J by 4 bases, leaving 16 bases between them. The CDR3 length is 13 residues. In DNA, the CDR3 is TGCAGCGTGGCCTTACTGGGGGGTTACGAGCAGTACTTC. It encodes CSVALLGGYEQYF.

The rearrangement joins TRBV4-1 to TRBJ1-4, with D perhaps matching TRBD1 (5 bases). Trimming left V 1 base short and J 2 bases short, with 17 bases between. This CDR3 comprises 18 residues. CDR1 and CDR2 (germline): MGHRA, YSYEKL. The CDR3 here is CASSQVQGIRRTNEKLFF. CDR3 coding DNA: TGCGCCAGCAGCCAAGTTCAGGGCATTCGGAGGACTAATGAAAAACTGTTTTTT.

The chain uses TRBV24-1 and TRBJ2-3, with D unresolved. Germline CDR1 KGHDR, CDR2 SFDVKD. Trimming cost V 3 bases and J 7 bases, with 19 bases left between them. The CDR3 loop spans 16 amino acids. CDR3 nucleotides: TGTGCCACCAGTGATCAAAGGGAAGGCACCTACTATACGCAGTATTTT. It encodes CATSDQREGTYYTQYF.

This rearrangement joins TRBV9 to TRBJ2-7; D perhaps matches TRBD2 (6 bases). This CDR3 spans 13 amino acids. The germline CDR1 and CDR2 sequences are SGDLS and YYNGEE. The V end was cut by 2 bases, the J end by 5 bases, with 11 bases between. CDR3 protein: CASSVGGSDEQYF. The CDR3 DNA sequence: TGTGCCAGCAGCGTGGGGGGTTCGGACGAGCAGTACTTC.

This clonotype was seen many times. This sequence joins TRBV5-1 and TRBJ2-3; maybe TRBD2 (5 bases). Trimming stripped 5 bases from V and 2 bases from J, with 18 bases between. This CDR3 is 16 amino acids long. The germline V gene encodes CDR1 SGHRS and CDR2 YFSETQ. CDR3 protein: CASRPWGVGNTDTQYF. DNA of the CDR3: TGCGCCAGCAGGCCCTGGGGAGTGGGCAACACAGATACGCAGTATTTT.

The rearrangement joins TRBV4-3 to TRBJ2-3; D is unresolved. There are 16 residues in the CDR3. Germline CDR1 reads LGHNA; CDR2 reads YSLEER. The V gene lost 2 bases and the J gene lost 0 bases, with 12 bases spanning the gap. CDR3 amino acids: CASSQRPASSTDTQYF. CDR3 in DNA: TGCGCCAGCAGCCAAAGGCCGGCCTCTAGCACAGATACGCAGTATTTT.

This clonotype was seen only a few times. The genes are TRBV20-1 and TRBJ2-1, with D tentatively TRBD2 (5 bases). Trimming took off 3 bases at V and 8 bases at J, with 17 bases between the two ends. Germline V CDR1 and CDR2: DFQATT, SNEGSKA (reference sequence). The CDR3 length is 14 residues. CDR3 nucleotide sequence: TGCAGTGCTAGTTTCCGCGGGTCCCTCCATGAGCAGTTCTTC. It encodes CSASFRGSLHEQFF.

The sample holds a few counts of this clonotype. This chain links TRBV20-1 with TRBJ2-7; TRBD2 matches 8 bases. Germline assignment: CDR1 DFQATT and CDR2 SNEGSKA (reference sequence). The CDR3 sequence is 14 residues long. V shed 6 bases, J shed 0 bases, and the junction held 7 bases outside the gene matches. The CDR3 DNA reads as TGCAGTGCGCAACTAGCGGCCAGCTCCTACGAGCAGTACTTC. Encoded protein: CSAQLAASSYEQYF.

This chain's CDR3 is CASSLYPGGAETQYF. For the CDR3, the DNA is TGTGCCAGCAGCTTATACCCAGGGGGCGCGGAGACCCAGTACTTC. The V call is TRBV7-2, the J call TRBJ2-5; 8 bases line up with TRBD1. The J segment lost 5 bases and the V segment lost 2 bases, leaving 7 bases of the junction unmatched. The CDR3 covers 15 residues. In germline, CDR1 is SGHTA, CDR2 FQGNSA. Full variable domain (remainder filled in from reference TRBV7-2 and TRBJ2-5): GAGVSQSPSNKVTEKGKDVELRCDPISGHTALYWYRQSLGQGLEFLIYFQGNSAPDKSGLPSDRFSAERTGGSVSTLTIQRTQQEDSAVYLCASSLYPGGAETQYFGPGTRLLVL.

The chain uses TRBV2 and TRBJ2-7; D gene unclear. Trimming shortened V by 7 bases and J by 1 base, and 8 bases separated the two germline ends. The germline gives CDR1 SNHLY, CDR2 FYNNEI. The CDR3 consists of 12 residues. In DNA form, the CDR3 reads TGTGCCAGCAAGGTCCGATCCTACGAGCAGTACTTC. Residues: CASKVRSYEQYF.

This clonotype appeared a few times. This chain uses TRBV11-2 with TRBJ2-3; 10 bases line up with TRBD2. The CDR3 runs 17 residues. Germline V gene sequence: CDR1 SGHAT, CDR2 FQNNGV. V dropped 1 base and J dropped 7; count of bases not matched to a gene: 11. The CDR3 sequence: CASSLGLAGVDRNTQYF. For the CDR3, the DNA is TGTGCCAGCAGCTTAGGTCTAGCGGGAGTAGATAGAAATACGCAGTATTTT.

The rearrangement links TRBV9 to TRBJ2-2; 8 nucleotides line up with TRBD1. CDR1 and CDR2 from the germline V gene are SGDLS and YYNGEE. Trimming took 0 bases from V and 3 from J; bases not matched to a gene: 7. The CDR3 covers 17 residues. CDR3 nucleotides: TGTGCCAGCAGCGTAGATCCGGGGACAGGTCACACCGGGGAGCTGTTTTTT. Protein product: CASSVDPGTGHTGELFF.

This clonotype was counted only a few times. The genes are TRBV12-3 or TRBV12-4 and TRBJ1-2; D unresolved. Trimming took off 3 bases at V and 1 base at J, with 12 bases between the two ends. The CDR3 has 15 residues. CDR3 coding DNA: TGTGCCAGCAGTTTCTCACAGAACCATAACTATGGCTACACCTTC. It is translated as CASSFSQNHNYGYTF.

V is TRBV6-2 or TRBV6-3 and J is TRBJ2-7; D might be TRBD1 (6 bases). Between the trimmed V and J ends, which lost 7 bases and 6 bases, there was a span of 22 bases. Germline CDR1 and CDR2: MNHEY and SVGEGT. The CDR3 runs 15 residues. The CDR3, as DNA: TGTGCCAGCACCCCAAGTCTGGGGGCGCTTACCGAGCAGTACTTC. It is translated as CASTPSLGALTEQYF.

This clonotype was observed a few times. The V gene is TRBV20-1, the J gene TRBJ2-7, with 9 bases matching TRBD1. Germline V gene data show CDR1 as DFQATT and CDR2 as SNEGSKA (reference sequence). Germline trimming cut 2 bases from V and 5 bases from J; bases unmatched to any gene: 7. There are 14 residues in the CDR3. CDR3 DNA: TGCAGTGCTAGAACCACAGGGGGCAGGAACGAGCAGTACTTC. Protein product: CSARTTGGRNEQYF.

This clonotype was counted between two and nine times. The CDR3 DNA is TGTGCCAGCAGCAAGGGACAGGGGCCCCTCTATGGCTACACCTTC. Translating it yields CASSKGQGPLYGYTF. The chain employs TRBV9 and TRBJ1-2, with 10 bases identical to TRBD1. In germline, CDR1 is SGDLS, CDR2 YYNGEE. The CDR3 has 15 residues. The V segment lost 4 bases and the J segment 4 bases; nucleotides outside the gene matches: 7.

This clonotype was seen only a few times. The chain is built from TRBV4-3 and TRBJ2-7; D perhaps matches TRBD2 (5 bases). CDR1 and CDR2 from the germline V gene are LGHNA and YSLEER. Trimming took 6 bases from V and 3 from J, leaving 18 bases between them. CDR3 size: 15 residues. The CDR3 is CASRKQNEGLYEQYF. CDR3 in DNA: TGCGCCAGCAGGAAGCAAAATGAGGGTCTCTACGAGCAGTACTTC.

This clonotype was detected many times. The chain recombines TRBV29-1 with TRBJ1-2; D may be TRBD1 (6 bases). Per germline, CDR1 SQVTM and CDR2 ANQGSEA. The CDR3 extends over 13 amino acids. V was cut by 6 bases and J by 6 bases, with 17 bases left in between. In DNA, the CDR3 is TGCAGCGTCACAGACCGGGGGGCTGATGGCTACACCTTC. This translates into CSVTDRGADGYTF.

CDR3 sequence reads: CASSMGYYQETQYF. The CDR3 DNA sequence: TGTGCCAGCAGTATGGGCTATTACCAAGAGACCCAGTACTTC. This chain joins TRBV6-1 and TRBJ2-5; D is uncertain. With 5 bases removed from V and 0 bases from J, the gap between germline ends came to 10 bases. CDR3 size: 14 residues. In germline, CDR1 is MNHNS, CDR2 SASEGT.

The V call is TRBV11-2, the J call TRBJ2-1; weak D call: TRBD2 (6 bases). This CDR3 spans 15 amino acids. V lost 3 bases, J lost 8 bases, and 17 bases lay in between. CDR1 and CDR2 (germline): SGHAT, FQNNGV. The CDR3 DNA reads TGTGCCAGCAGCTTTCGCGGGAACGAGAGGTATGAGCAGTTCTTC. Its protein is CASSFRGNERYEQFF.

The chain has TRBV20-1 and TRBJ1-1, with D possibly TRBD1 on 5 matching bases. The CDR3 sequence is 16 residues long. Germline loops: CDR1 DFQATT, CDR2 SNEGSKA (reference sequence). Deletions cut 0 bases from V and 0 bases from J, with 14 bases between. The CDR3, as DNA: TGCAGTGCTAGAGATCCCCAGGGCGGTATGAACACTGAAGCTTTCTTT. This sequence encodes CSARDPQGGMNTEAFF.

V usage is TRBV6-5 and J usage is TRBJ2-3; 11 positions agree with TRBD1. V dropped 2 bases and J dropped 4; count of bases not matched to a gene: 2. The CDR3 has 15 residues. Germline loops: CDR1 MNHEY, CDR2 SVGAGI. DNA of the CDR3: TGTGCCAGCAGTTACGCGGACAGGGGGCCAGATACGCAGTATTTT. Protein sequence: CASSYADRGPDTQYF.

This clonotype was detected ten times or more. V gene TRBV6-1 combines with J gene TRBJ2-5; TRBD1 might be the D (6 bases). The CDR3 length is 13 residues. Trimming took off 5 bases at V and 5 bases at J, with 12 bases between the two ends. Germline V gene sequence: CDR1 MNHNS, CDR2 SASEGT. The DNA for the CDR3 is TGTGCCAGCAGTAAAACAGGGCTGGAGACCCAGTACTTC. Translation gives CASSKTGLETQYF.